This T cell receptor beta chain was documented in a study of Ad26.COV2.S vaccination and SARS-CoV-2 variants. The overall study: Among those in the COV1001 Ad26.COV2.S trial arm was the donor. Study-level results: The TCR breadth and depth analyses may have produced an underestimate of total T cell responses.

Regarding treatment: around 19 received Ad26.COV2.S at low or high dose, single or two shots; about 5 received placebo; per-sample allocation not given. Samples were taken on day 63 after the first vaccine or placebo injection. In the vaccine, an Ad26 vector expressed the SARS-CoV-2 spike of the Wuhan strain. Points on this clone: Its matching antigen is unknown.

Clones were read by immunoSEQ multiplex PCR, and TCRdb kept only the in-frame ones, dropping some. The table lists about 460,000 clones, 80% to 90% of them singletons. Looked up from germline, CDR1 is SGDLS and CDR2 is YYNGEE. The V gene lost 0 bases and the J gene lost 4 bases, with 10 bases spanning the gap. The CDR3 totals 15 residues. V is TRBV9 and J is TRBJ2-2; no reliable D call. The clonotype was recovered from a person aged 18-60 years who received the Ad26.COV2.S COVID-19 vaccine or a placebo. This sample comprised peripheral blood, obtained in a trial of Ad26.COV2.S vaccine versus placebo. CDR3 sequence: CASSVEVRFTGELFF. In DNA, the CDR3 is TGTGCCAGCAGCGTAGAAGTCCGGTTCACCGGGGAGCTGTTTTTT.